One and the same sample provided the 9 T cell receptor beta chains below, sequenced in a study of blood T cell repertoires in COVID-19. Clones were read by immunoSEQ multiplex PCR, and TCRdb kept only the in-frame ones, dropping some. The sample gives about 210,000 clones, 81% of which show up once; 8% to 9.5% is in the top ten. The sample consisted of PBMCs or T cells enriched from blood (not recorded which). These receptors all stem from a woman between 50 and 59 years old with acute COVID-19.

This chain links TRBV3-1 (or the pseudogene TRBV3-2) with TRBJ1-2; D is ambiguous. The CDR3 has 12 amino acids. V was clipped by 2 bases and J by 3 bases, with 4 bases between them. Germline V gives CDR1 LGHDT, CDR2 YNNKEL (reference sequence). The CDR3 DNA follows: TGTGCCAGCAGCCAACTCGACTATGGCTACACCTTC. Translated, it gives CASSQLDYGYTF.

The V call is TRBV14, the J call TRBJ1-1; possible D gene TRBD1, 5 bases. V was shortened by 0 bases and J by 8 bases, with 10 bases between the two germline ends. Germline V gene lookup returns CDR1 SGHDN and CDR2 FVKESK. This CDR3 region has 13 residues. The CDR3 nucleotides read TGTGCCAGCAGCCAAGACTGGCAGGGCGAAGCTTTCTTT. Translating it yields CASSQDWQGEAFF.

The chain's CDR3 is CATSRVQPGEQYF. For the CDR3, the DNA is TGTGCCACCAGCAGAGTACAACCAGGCGAGCAGTACTTC. The V gene is TRBV15, the J gene TRBJ2-7, with D unresolved. Germline CDR1 reads LNHNV; CDR2 reads YYDKDF (reference sequence). Between the trimmed V and J ends, which lost 1 base and 6 bases, there was a span of 10 bases. This CDR3 is 13 amino acids long.

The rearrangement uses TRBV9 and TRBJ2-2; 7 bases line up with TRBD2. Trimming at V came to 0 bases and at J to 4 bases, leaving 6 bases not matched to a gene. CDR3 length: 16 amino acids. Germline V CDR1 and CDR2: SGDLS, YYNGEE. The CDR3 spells CASSVVPAGSTGELFF. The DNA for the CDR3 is TGTGCCAGCAGCGTAGTCCCAGCGGGATCCACCGGGGAGCTGTTTTTT.

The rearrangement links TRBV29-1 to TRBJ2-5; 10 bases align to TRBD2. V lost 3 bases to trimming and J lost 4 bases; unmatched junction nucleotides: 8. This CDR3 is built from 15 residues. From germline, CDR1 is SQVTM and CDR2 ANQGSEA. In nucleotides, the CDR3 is TGCAGCGTTGATGGTCTAGCGGGAGTTCCAGAGACCCAGTACTTC. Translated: CSVDGLAGVPETQYF. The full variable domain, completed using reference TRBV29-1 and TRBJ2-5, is SAVISQKPSRDICQRGTSLTIQCQVDSQVTMMFWYRQQPGQSLTLIATANQGSEATYESGFVIDKFPISRPNLTFSTLTVSNMSPEDSSIYLCSVDGLAGVPETQYFGPGTRLLVL.

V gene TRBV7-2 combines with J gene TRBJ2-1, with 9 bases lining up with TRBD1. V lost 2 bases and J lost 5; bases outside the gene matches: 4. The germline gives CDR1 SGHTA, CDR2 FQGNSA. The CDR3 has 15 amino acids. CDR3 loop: CASSLLGQGHNEQFF. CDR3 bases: TGTGCCAGCAGCTTATTGGGACAGGGCCACAATGAGCAGTTCTTC.

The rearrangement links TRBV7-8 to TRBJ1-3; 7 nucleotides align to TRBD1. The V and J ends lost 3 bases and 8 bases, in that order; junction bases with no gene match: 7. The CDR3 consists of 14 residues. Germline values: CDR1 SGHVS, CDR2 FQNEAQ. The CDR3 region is CASSFTGVGDTIYF. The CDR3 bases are TGTGCCAGCAGCTTTACAGGGGTCGGAGACACCATATATTTT.

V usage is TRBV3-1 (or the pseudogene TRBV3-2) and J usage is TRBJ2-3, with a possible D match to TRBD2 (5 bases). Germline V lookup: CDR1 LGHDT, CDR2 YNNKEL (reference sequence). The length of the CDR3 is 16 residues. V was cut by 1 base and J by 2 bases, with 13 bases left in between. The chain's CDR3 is CASSQAGSQFTDTQYF. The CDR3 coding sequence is TGTGCCAGCAGCCAAGCGGGGTCCCAATTCACAGATACGCAGTATTTT.

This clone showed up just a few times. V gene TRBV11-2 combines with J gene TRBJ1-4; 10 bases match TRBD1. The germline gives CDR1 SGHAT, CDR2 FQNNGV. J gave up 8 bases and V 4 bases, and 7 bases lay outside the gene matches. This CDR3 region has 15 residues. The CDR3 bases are TGTGCCAGCAGCTCTACCGGGACAGGGGAGGAAAAACTGTTTTTT. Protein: CASSSTGTGEEKLFF. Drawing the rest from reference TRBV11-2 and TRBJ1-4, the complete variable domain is EAGVAQSPRYKIIEKRQSVAFWCNPISGHATLYWYQQILGQGPKLLIQFQNNGVVDDSQLPKDRFSAERLKGVDSTLKIQPAKLEDSAVYLCASSSTGTGEEKLFFGSGTQLSVL.